A selection of T cell receptor beta chains follows, all from one sample in a study of blood T cell repertoires in COVID-19. The data were produced by immunoSEQ multiplex PCR, yet TCRdb's version contains in-frame clones alone and is incomplete. There are 50,000 to 60,000 clones in the sample; roughly 91% occur only once, and about 28% lies in the top ten. Sequenced material: peripheral blood. All receptors derive from a human donor in a cohort sampled during active COVID-19. CDR3s include the opening cysteine and the closing phenylalanine or tryptophan. A D gene is named only where the DNA matches it firmly. Expanded clones get a size class; other rows say once, few or many, or leave the size out.

>TRBV10-3|TRBJ2-1|TRBD2|.
CAISEPGLGLYNEQFF
TGTGCCATCAGTGAGCCCGGACTAGGGCTCTACAATGAGCAGTTCTTC
>TRBV19|TRBJ2-7|.|.
CASSMNGRRPYEQYF
TGTGCCAGTAGTATGAACGGCCGGAGGCCCTACGAGCAGTACTTC
>TRBV5-1|TRBJ2-3|TRBD2|.
CASSPGTSGPDTQYF
TGCGCCAGCAGCCCCGGGACTAGCGGCCCAGATACGCAGTATTTT
>TRBV5-4|TRBJ2-1|.|.
CASSLEAGRSEQFF
TGTGCCAGCAGCTTGGAGGCAGGGAGGAGTGAGCAGTTCTTC
>TRBV3-1/TRBV3-2|TRBJ2-1|TRBD2|.
CASSQVARLAGNNEQFF
TGTGCCAGCAGCCAAGTAGCCCGGCTAGCGGGGAACAATGAGCAGTTCTTC
>TRBV6-2/TRBV6-3|TRBJ2-2|TRBD1|.
CASSSLMDRMNTGELFF
TGTGCCAGCAGTTCCCTCATGGACAGGATGAACACCGGGGAGCTGTTTTTT
>TRBV2|TRBJ2-5|TRBD2|.
CASSGLAGGPSRETQYF
TGTGCCAGCAGTGGGCTAGCGGGAGGGCCCTCGCGGGAGACCCAGTACTTC
>TRBV13|TRBJ1-1|.|.
CASSFTGGMAEAFF
TGTGCCAGCAGCTTCACCGGAGGGATGGCTGAAGCTTTCTTT
>TRBV19|TRBJ2-3|.|.
CASSPTWASTDTQYF
TGTGCCAGTTCTCCGACATGGGCTAGCACAGATACGCAGTATTTT
>TRBV4-3|TRBJ2-5|.|.
CASSRSGRGAQETQYF
TGCGCCAGCAGCCGATCCGGTCGCGGAGCACAAGAGACCCAGTACTTC
>TRBV6-2/TRBV6-3|TRBJ2-1|.|few
CASSYLPSAPRPPIEQFF
TGTGCCAGCAGTTACTTACCTAGCGCGCCTAGGCCCCCCATAGAGCAGTTCTTC
>TRBV11-3|TRBJ2-3|.|.
CASSQRAGGTDTQYF
TGTGCCAGCAGCCAGAGGGCAGGTGGAACAGATACGCAGTATTTT
>TRBV5-1|TRBJ1-1|TRBD1|.
CASSPGTANTEAFF
TGCGCCAGCAGCCCAGGGACAGCGAACACTGAAGCTTTCTTT
>TRBV6-5|TRBJ2-3|TRBD2|.
CASSYSNPGGRDTQYF
TGTGCCAGCAGTTACTCGAACCCGGGAGGGAGGGATACGCAGTATTTT
>TRBV24-1|TRBJ2-1|.|.
CATSTGTLPEQFF
TGTGCCACCAGTACCGGGACTCTTCCTGAGCAGTTCTTC
>TRBV6-1|TRBJ1-2|.|.
CASSENGEYGYTF
TGTGCCAGCAGTGAAAACGGGGAGTATGGCTACACCTTC
>TRBV6-4|TRBJ1-2|TRBD1|.
CASSLTGVNYGYTF
TGTGCCAGCAGCCTGACAGGGGTTAACTATGGCTACACCTTC
>TRBV6-5|TRBJ2-3|.|.
CASSRVGDTQYF
TGTGCCAGCAGCCGGGTGGGAGATACGCAGTATTTT
>TRBV28|TRBJ1-5|TRBD1|.
CASGTGGSDQHF
TGTGCCAGCGGGACAGGGGGCTCTGACCAGCATTTT
>TRBV27|TRBJ2-7|TRBD1|.
CASRRDRGHEQYF
TGTGCCAGCAGAAGGGACAGGGGTCACGAGCAGTACTTC
>TRBV4-2|TRBJ1-3|.|.
CASSQVQDTIYF
TGTGCCAGCAGCCAAGTTCAGGACACCATATATTTT
>TRBV11-2|TRBJ1-1|.|.
CASSLDLTDNTEAFF
TGTGCCAGCAGCTTAGATTTGACAGATAACACTGAAGCTTTCTTT
>TRBV10-1|TRBJ2-3|.|.
CASSEEWQGPNTQYF
TGCGCCAGCAGTGAGGAGTGGCAGGGCCCGAATACGCAGTATTTT
>TRBV7-9|TRBJ2-3|.|.
CASSLGSSAGDTQYF
TGTGCCAGCAGCTTAGGTAGCTCCGCGGGGGATACGCAGTATTTT
>TRBV19|TRBJ2-6|.|.
CASSIEASGANVLTF
TGTGCCAGTAGTATAGAAGCATCTGGGGCCAACGTCCTGACTTTC
>TRBV28|TRBJ1-3|.|.
CASSLPGGAAGNTIYF
TGTGCCAGCAGTCTCCCTGGGGGGGCGGCTGGAAACACCATATATTTT
>TRBV5-4|TRBJ2-2|TRBD2|.
CASSLVTSGNTGELFF
TGTGCCAGCAGCTTGGTGACTAGCGGGAACACCGGGGAGCTGTTTTTT
>TRBV5-6|TRBJ2-6|.|.
CASSATRAGANVLTF
TGTGCCAGCAGCGCCACGAGAGCTGGGGCCAACGTCCTGACTTTC
>TRBV6-1|TRBJ2-1|TRBD2|.
CASSEPSGVKNEQFF
TGTGCCAGCAGTGAACCTAGCGGCGTCAAAAATGAGCAGTTCTTC
>TRBV5-1|TRBJ1-4|TRBD1|.
CASSSTGAFDEKLFF
TGCGCCAGCAGCTCGACAGGGGCATTTGATGAAAAACTGTTTTTT
>TRBV6-2/TRBV6-3|TRBJ2-6|.|.
CASSIGGSGANVLTF
TGTGCCAGCAGCATCGGTGGCTCTGGGGCCAACGTCCTGACTTTC
>TRBV5-1|TRBJ2-1|TRBD1|.
CASTDRGRGNEQFF
TGCGCCAGCACCGATCGGGGCAGGGGGAATGAGCAGTTCTTC
>TRBV9|TRBJ2-1|TRBD2|.
CASSPPAGGRNEQFF
TGTGCCAGCAGCCCCCCAGCGGGGGGGCGGAATGAGCAGTTCTTC
>TRBV11-3|TRBJ2-5|TRBD2|.
CASSLGALAGKETQYF
TGTGCCAGCAGCTTAGGGGCTCTAGCGGGAAAAGAGACCCAGTACTTC
>TRBV19|TRBJ1-6|.|.
CATSAGQGIGSPLHF
TGTGCCACCAGCGCAGGCCAGGGGATCGGATCACCCCTCCACTTT
>TRBV27|TRBJ2-3|.|.
CASSLDGTDTDTQYF
TGTGCCAGCAGTTTGGACGGGACTGACACAGATACGCAGTATTTT
>TRBV5-4|TRBJ1-2|TRBD1|once
CASSLPTGALNYGYTF
TGTGCCAGCAGCTTGCCGACAGGGGCCCTTAACTATGGCTACACCTTC
>TRBV7-2|TRBJ2-2|TRBD2|.
CASSSTSGGASGELFF
TGTGCCAGCAGCTCCACTAGCGGGGGGGCGAGCGGGGAGCTGTTTTTT
>TRBV7-3|TRBJ2-3|.|.
CASSPQGGDPDTQYF
TGTGCCAGCAGCCCCCAGGGGGGTGACCCAGATACGCAGTATTTT
>TRBV5-1|TRBJ1-2|.|.
CASSLGGGEGYTF
TGCGCCAGCAGCTTGGGGGGGGGAGAAGGCTACACCTTC
>TRBV28|TRBJ2-4|.|.
CTVGANIQYF
TGTACGGTTGGGGCGAACATTCAGTACTTC
>TRBV15|TRBJ1-2|.|.
CATSSRPGQIYGYTF
TGTGCCACCAGCAGCCGACCGGGACAAATCTATGGCTACACCTTC
>TRBV4-3|TRBJ2-2|.|.
CASSQEGNTGELFF
TGCGCCAGCAGCCAAGAGGGCAACACCGGGGAGCTGTTTTTT
>TRBV24-1|TRBJ1-5|.|.
CATSDAGRNSNQPQHF
TGTGCCACCAGTGATGCGGGACGGAATAGCAATCAGCCCCAGCATTTT
>TRBV2|TRBJ2-3|.|.
CASSTREDTQYF
TGTGCCAGCAGTACCAGGGAAGATACGCAGTATTTT
>TRBV5-1|TRBJ1-3|.|.
CASSLGQALSGNTIYF
TGCGCCAGCAGCTTGGGACAGGCTCTCTCTGGAAACACCATATATTTT
>TRBV15|TRBJ2-7|TRBD1|.
CATSSPGQGVDEQYF
TGTGCCACCAGCAGTCCGGGACAGGGAGTGGACGAGCAGTACTTC
>TRBV5-6|TRBJ2-1|.|.
CASSLGLDSYNEQFF
TGTGCCAGCAGCTTGGGCCTAGACTCGTACAATGAGCAGTTCTTC
>TRBV29-1|TRBJ2-1|TRBD1|.
CSAPDREYNEQFF
TGCAGCGCCCCGGACAGGGAGTACAATGAGCAGTTCTTC
>TRBV5-1|TRBJ2-5|.|.
CASSLVQSAGETQYF
TGCGCCAGCAGCTTGGTACAGAGTGCGGGAGAGACCCAGTACTTC
>TRBV11-1|TRBJ2-5|.|.
CASSLGHGETQYF
TGTGCCAGCAGCTTGGGGCACGGGGAGACCCAGTACTTC
>TRBV18|TRBJ1-5|.|few
CASSPKPDSNQPQHF
TGTGCCAGCTCACCTAAGCCAGACAGTAATCAGCCCCAGCATTTT
>TRBV4-3|TRBJ1-4|.|.
CASSQDRGEKLFF
TGCGCCAGCAGCCAAGATCGGGGTGAAAAACTGTTTTTT
>TRBV19|TRBJ1-5|TRBD1|.
CASIPGQGGNQPQHF
TGTGCCAGTATTCCGGGACAGGGGGGGAATCAGCCCCAGCATTTT
>TRBV2|TRBJ2-5|.|.
CASSRGPETQYF
TGTGCCAGCAGCAGGGGTCCGGAGACCCAGTACTTC
>TRBV2|TRBJ2-1|TRBD2|.
CASSPGGNEQFF
TGTGCCAGCAGTCCGGGGGGCAATGAGCAGTTCTTC
>TRBV6-1|TRBJ2-1|TRBD1|.
CASSEPTGYVDEQFF
TGTGCCAGCAGTGAACCGACAGGGTACGTCGATGAGCAGTTCTTC
>TRBV18|TRBJ1-1|TRBD1|.
CASSRGGTGGTEAFF
TGTGCCAGCTCACGAGGTGGGACAGGGGGCACTGAAGCTTTCTTT
>TRBV7-2|TRBJ2-5|TRBD2|.
CASTNSGRTQETQYF
TGTGCCAGCACCAATAGCGGGAGGACCCAAGAGACCCAGTACTTC
>TRBV3-1/TRBV3-2|TRBJ1-1|.|.
CASSQVGGGTEAFF
TGTGCCAGCAGCCAAGTAGGGGGGGGCACTGAAGCTTTCTTT